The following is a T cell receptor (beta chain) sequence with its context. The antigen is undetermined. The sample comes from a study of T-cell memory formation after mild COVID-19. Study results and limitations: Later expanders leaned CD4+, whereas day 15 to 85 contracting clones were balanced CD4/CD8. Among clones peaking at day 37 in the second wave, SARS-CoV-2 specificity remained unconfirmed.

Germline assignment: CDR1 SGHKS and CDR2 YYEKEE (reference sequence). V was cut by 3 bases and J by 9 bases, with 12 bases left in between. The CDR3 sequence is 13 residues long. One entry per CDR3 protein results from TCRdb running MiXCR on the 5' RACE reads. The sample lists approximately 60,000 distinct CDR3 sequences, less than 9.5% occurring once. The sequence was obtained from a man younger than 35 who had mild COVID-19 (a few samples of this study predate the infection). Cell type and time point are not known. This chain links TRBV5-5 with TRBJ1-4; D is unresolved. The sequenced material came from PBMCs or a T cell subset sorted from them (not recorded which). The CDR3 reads CASSWNGMKKLFF. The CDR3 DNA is TGTGCCAGCAGCTGGAACGGGATGAAAAAACTGTTTTTT.